Described below is a single T cell receptor beta chain sequence and its context. What it binds is not known. The sample is drawn from a study of OX40 agonist ivuxolimab in advanced cancers. Study-wide background: Ivuxolimab is an agonistic anti-OX40 (CD134) antibody, and patients were treated with it. Among those treated, three patients had partial responses, one with hepatocellular carcinoma and two with cutaneous melanoma.

Study-wide results and limits: Researchers did not establish what antigens the expanded peripheral T cells target. Researchers report that CD8+ T cells had, on average, more expanded clones than CD4+.

The protocol was immunoSEQ multiplex PCR, while the TCRdb copy is restricted to in-frame clones and leaves out a portion. The data show about 43,000 clones, with approximately 86% seen just once and 11% held by the top ten. The CDR3 has 17 amino acids. Trimming cost V 4 bases and J 4 bases, with 23 bases left between them. Germline-derived CDR1 and CDR2 are MDHEN and SYDVKM. Sequenced material: CD4+ or CD8+ T cells sorted from blood, taken in a trial of the OX40 agonist ivuxolimab. The chain uses TRBV28 and TRBJ2-7, with D perhaps assigned TRBD1 or TRBD2 (5 bases each). This TCR was recovered from an adult with an advanced solid tumor such as melanoma, head and neck, liver or kidney cancer. The CDR3 loop is CASSSTRDPHRRYEQYF. The CDR3 coding sequence is TGTGCCAGCAGTTCTACCCGGGACCCCCACCGGCGGTACGAGCAGTACTTC. The entire variable domain, with the rest obtained from reference TRBV28 and TRBJ2-7, is as follows: DVKVTQSSRYLVKRTGEKVFLECVQDMDHENMFWYRQDPGLGLRLIYFSYDVKMKEKGDIPEGYSVSREKKERFSLILESASTNQTSMYLCASSSTRDPHRRYEQYFGPGTRLTVT.